Listed below are T cell receptor beta chains from one sample, sequenced in a study of human T cells and chemical hapten exposure. TCRdb passed the RACE reads through MiXCR, listing each CDR3 protein once. The repertoire holds some 91,000 distinct CDR3 sequences, 27% seen once, with about a tenth in the top ten. The source was whole blood, collected in connection with sensitization to the hapten diphenylcyclopropenone (DPC). The receptors were gathered from a middle-aged man with alopecia areata. Some clones in this sample may be carry-over from other donors' samples. Each CDR3 is given with its conserved first and last residue. D genes are given only for firm matches. Clone sizes are given selectively: once, few, many, or a class where the clone is expanded.

TRBV6-1	.	.	TRBJ1-5	TGTGCCAGCAGTGAAATCGGGGTTCGCAATCAGCCCCAGCATTTT	CASSEIGVRNQPQHF
TRBV12-3/TRBV12-4	TRBD1	.	TRBJ2-3	TGTGCCAGCAGCTCTAGGGGGCCCGGCACAGATACGCAGTATTTT	CASSSRGPGTDTQYF
TRBV6-5	.	.	TRBJ1-1	TGTGCCAGCCATGGACTTCCAGGGGAGGACACTGAAGCTTTCTTT	CASHGLPGEDTEAFF
TRBV6-4	TRBD2	few	TRBJ2-1	TGTGCCAGCAGTGTGGGGTTCAGCGGGGGTGAGCAGTTCTTC	CASSVGFSGGEQFF
TRBV6-6	.	few	TRBJ1-2	TGTGCCAGCAGTTCCTGGGGCAGGGGAGTGAGTGGCTACACCTTC	CASSSWGRGVSGYTF
TRBV12-3/TRBV12-4	TRBD1	few	TRBJ2-5	TGTGCCAGCAGTTCTTTCCGACAGGGGGCGCGTGGAGAGACCCAGTACTTC	CASSSFRQGARGETQYF
TRBV20-1	TRBD2	few	TRBJ2-3	TGCAGTGCTAGAGATCCTGGACTAGCTGGCATCGCAGATACGCAGTATTTT	CSARDPGLAGIADTQYF
TRBV20-1	TRBD2	many	TRBJ2-3	TGCAGTGCTAGCCTAGCGGGACCCACAGATACGCAGTATTTT	CSASLAGPTDTQYF
TRBV4-1	.	.	TRBJ1-1	TGCGCCAGCAGCCAAGTAGCGTTGGTTGGGGGGGACACTGAAGCTTTCTTT	CASSQVALVGGDTEAFF
TRBV14	.	few	TRBJ1-1	TGTGCCAGCAGCCAAGGACCGGTCCTAGCCATGGGCACTGAAGCTTTCTTT	CASSQGPVLAMGTEAFF
TRBV5-1	.	.	TRBJ1-2	TGCGCCAGCAGCCCGCGCGTCGGCTATGGCGACACCTTC	CASSPRVGYGDTF
TRBV28	.	few	TRBJ1-5	TGTGCCAGCAGTTTCGGGGGGGGAAGTAAGCCCCAGCATTTT	CASSFGGGSKPQHF
TRBV4-3	.	.	TRBJ2-3	TGCGCCAGCAGCCAAGAGAGTGCGTGGGCGGCCAGCACAGATACGCAGTATTTT	CASSQESAWAASTDTQYF
TRBV20-1	.	few	TRBJ2-7	TGCAGTGCTATCAGGGACGGGAACGAGCAGTACTTC	CSAIRDGNEQYF
TRBV30	.	.	TRBJ2-1	TGTGCCTGGAGTGAAGGGGCCAATGAGCAGTTCTTC	CAWSEGANEQFF
TRBV3-1	.	.	TRBJ1-5	TGTGCCAGCAGCCAAGGACAGAATAGCAATCAGCCCCAGCATTTT	CASSQGQNSNQPQHF
TRBV11-2	TRBD2	few	TRBJ2-3	TGTGCCAGCAGCTTCCAAGGGACTAGCGGGAGGGCCTCCCCAGATACGCAGTATTTT	CASSFQGTSGRASPDTQYF
TRBV27	.	.	TRBJ2-3	TGTGCCAGCAGTTTAGCAATTGGCGGAGGCACAGATACGCAGTATTTT	CASSLAIGGGTDTQYF
TRBV24-1	TRBD2	many	TRBJ2-1	TGTGCCACCAGTGTAGCTAGCGGTGAGCAGTTCTTC	CATSVASGEQFF
TRBV6-5	.	few	TRBJ2-7	TGTGCCAGCAGTTACATGGGGGATTCCTACGAGCAGTACTTC	CASSYMGDSYEQYF
TRBV6-5	.	.	TRBJ1-1	TGTGCCAGCAGTTACTCCGGCGGGGGGATGGCTTTCTTT	CASSYSGGGMAFF
TRBV4-1	TRBD2	.	TRBJ2-7	TGCGCCAGCAGCCAGGGTAGCGGGAGTGTAAACTACGAGCAGTACTTC	CASSQGSGSVNYEQYF
TRBV7-9	.	.	TRBJ2-7	TGTGCCAGCAGCTCCCGACAAGAGCACTACGAGCAGTACTTC	CASSSRQEHYEQYF
TRBV28	.	.	TRBJ2-7	TGTGCCAGCGGCTTTACTCCGGGACCCAACTTC	CASGFTPGPNF
TRBV12-3/TRBV12-4	TRBD2	few	TRBJ2-1	TGTGCCAGCAGTTTATGGGCGGGAGGAACCTACAATGAGCAGTTCTTC	CASSLWAGGTYNEQFF
TRBV20-1	.	.	TRBJ2-2	TGCAGTGCTAGACGCCCCAGGACTGTCGCCGGGGAGCTGTTTTTT	CSARRPRTVAGELFF
TRBV12-3/TRBV12-4	TRBD2	.	TRBJ2-7	TGTGCCAGCAGTTTAGTAGCGGGAGAGTACGAGCAGTACTTC	CASSLVAGEYEQYF
TRBV12-3/TRBV12-4	.	.	TRBJ1-4	TGTGCCAGCAGTTTGGGGGGCGGCTTACCCCATGAAAAACTGTTTTTT	CASSLGGGLPHEKLFF
TRBV10-2	.	.	TRBJ1-5	TGCGCCAGCAGTGATGGTGTAGCTAGCGGCAATCAGCCCCAGCATTTT	CASSDGVASGNQPQHF
TRBV2	.	few	TRBJ1-5	TGTGCCAGCAGCCCCATCGCGGCGGGTCAGCCCCAGCATTTT	CASSPIAAGQPQHF
TRBV6-2/TRBV6-3	TRBD1	.	TRBJ2-3	TGTGCCAGCAGTTACGCGGCAGGGGGCGCAGATACGCAGTATTTT	CASSYAAGGADTQYF
TRBV28	TRBD2	few	TRBJ2-7	TGTGCCAGCAGTTACCTGACTAGCGGGAGGCCTGGCCATAGCTACGAGCAGTACTTC	CASSYLTSGRPGHSYEQYF
TRBV9	.	few	TRBJ1-1	TGTGCCAGCAGCCCTGTAGGTGGGGGGGGGCCCACTGAAGCTTTCTTT	CASSPVGGGGPTEAFF
TRBV12-3/TRBV12-4	TRBD2	few	TRBJ2-1	TGTGCCAGCAGTCCCCCTAGCGGGAGGGGGCTCTACAATGAGCAGTTCTTC	CASSPPSGRGLYNEQFF
TRBV11-2	.	.	TRBJ2-1	TGTGCCAGCAGCTTGGGGGGCAGCCACGTGTTAGATGAGCAGTTCTTC	CASSLGGSHVLDEQFF
TRBV7-8	TRBD2	.	TRBJ2-1	TGTGCCAGCAGCAGAAGGACTAGCGGGAGGGCCACGGATAATATCAATGAGCAGTTCTTC	CASSRRTSGRATDNINEQFF
TRBV30	TRBD2	.	TRBJ2-1	TGTGCCTGGAGTATTAGCGGGAGTCAGAATGAGCAGTTCTTC	CAWSISGSQNEQFF
TRBV7-2	TRBD2	.	TRBJ2-5	TGTGCCAGCAGCCCACGGCTATTAGCGGGGCAAGAGACCCAGTACTTC	CASSPRLLAGQETQYF
TRBV7-2	.	few	TRBJ2-1	TGTGCCAGCAGCCATTCATTGGACTTTTCCGGCAATGAGCAGTTCTTC	CASSHSLDFSGNEQFF
TRBV29-1	TRBD2	few	TRBJ2-1	TGCAGCGTTGAAGATCCTATGGCGGGAGTATCCTACAATGAGCAGTTCTTC	CSVEDPMAGVSYNEQFF
TRBV9	TRBD1	.	TRBJ2-6	TGTGCCAGCAGCGTAGGAATACAGGGGAAGAAGTTGACTGGGGCCAACGTCCTGACTTTC	CASSVGIQGKKLTGANVLTF
TRBV7-9	.	.	TRBJ1-1	TGTGCCAGCAGCTTAGGTCACCCCAACACTGAAGCTTTCTTT	CASSLGHPNTEAFF
TRBV6-9	.	.	TRBJ2-4	TGTGCCAGCAGCCTCCCCGACGACAGGAGACACAAAAACATTCAGTACTTC	CASSLPDDRRHKNIQYF
TRBV6-1	TRBD2	few	TRBJ2-4	TGTGCCAGCAGGGGAACTAGCGGGAAGGCCAAAAACATTCAGTACTTC	CASRGTSGKAKNIQYF
TRBV4-1	TRBD2	few	TRBJ2-3	TGCGCCTGCCGCGGACTAGCGGGACAGGGCACAGATACGCAGTATTTT	CACRGLAGQGTDTQYF
TRBV12-3/TRBV12-4	.	.	TRBJ1-5	TGTGCCAGCAGTTACGGAGTTAGCGATCAGCCCCAGCATTTT	CASSYGVSDQPQHF
TRBV7-2	TRBD2	.	TRBJ2-3	TGTGCCAGCAGCCCCCGGGCTAGCGGGGTCACAGATACGCAGTATTTT	CASSPRASGVTDTQYF
TRBV2	.	.	TRBJ1-1	TGTGCCAGCAGTGAAGCGCGCGGGGGAGACGCTGAAGCTTTCTTT	CASSEARGGDAEAFF
TRBV12-3/TRBV12-4	.	few	TRBJ1-5	TGTGCCAGCAGTTTAGCCCCAATTAGCAATCAGCCCCAGCATTTT	CASSLAPISNQPQHF
TRBV5-5	TRBD1	.	TRBJ2-7	TGTGCCAGCAGCTTGTATTACAGGGGGAACGAGCAGTACTTC	CASSLYYRGNEQYF
TRBV2	TRBD1	few	TRBJ2-7	TGTGCCAGCGGGAGCCCGGGACAGGGGCCTACCTACGAGCAGTACTTC	CASGSPGQGPTYEQYF
TRBV6-5	.	few	TRBJ1-1	TGTGCCAGCAGCAGGAACACTGAAGCTTTCTTT	CASSRNTEAFF
TRBV4-1	TRBD1	few	TRBJ2-2	TGCGCCAGCAGCCAAGAAGAAATCGGGACAGGGAACACCGGGGAGCTGTTTTTT	CASSQEEIGTGNTGELFF
TRBV27	TRBD1	.	TRBJ1-3	TGTGCCAGCAGTTTACTCTCCGGACAGGCTCTAGGGACCATATATTTT	CASSLLSGQALGTIYF
TRBV12-3/TRBV12-4	.	few	TRBJ2-7	TGTGCCAGCAGTCTGGGTCGGAACTACGAGCAGTACTTC	CASSLGRNYEQYF
TRBV28	.	.	TRBJ1-4	TGTGCCAGCACCAGGGGAGGGAGAGAAAAACTGTTTTTT	CASTRGGREKLFF
TRBV7-8	.	.	TRBJ2-1	TGTGCCAGCAGCCCGACCTTTTCGTCCTACAATGAGCAGTTCTTC	CASSPTFSSYNEQFF
TRBV12-3/TRBV12-4	.	once	TRBJ1-5	TGTGCCAGCAGTTTAGCAGGAGGGGGGAATCAGCCCCAGCATTTT	CASSLAGGGNQPQHF
TRBV6-5	TRBD2	few	TRBJ2-5	TGTGCCAGCAGTTACGGGACTACCAAAGGAGAGACCCAGTACTTC	CASSYGTTKGETQYF
TRBV10-3	.	.	TRBJ2-3	TGTGCCATCAAAGGCACAGATACGCAGTATTTT	CAIKGTDTQYF